This T cell receptor (beta chain) was captured in a study of chemoradiotherapy in HPV16-positive cancers. Samples were taken several times over chemoradiotherapy. This clone was seen a handful of times. Its antigen is not known. The data were produced by immunoSEQ multiplex PCR, yet TCRdb's version contains in-frame clones alone and is incomplete. The data contain tens of thousands of clones, around 88% of them seen just once; the ten biggest clones take up 3.5% to 6%. The CDR3 is made up of 14 amino acids. The V end was cut by 4 bases, the J end by 1 base, with 9 bases between. CDR1 and CDR2 (germline): SGHVS, FQNEAQ. Overall study results and limits: HPV-specific T cells were functionally defined from only a couple of HPV16-positive patients. For HPV16-positive patients, expanding HPV-responsive T cells associated with longer recurrence-free survival.

This TCR was recovered from a human donor with HPV-associated anogenital cancer. V usage is TRBV7-8 and J usage is TRBJ2-3; D not resolved. The sample here was blood, taken from a patient who underwent chemoradiotherapy. The CDR3 spells CASSYSGRTDTQYF. The CDR3 nucleotides read TGTGCCAGCAGCTATTCCGGGCGCACAGATACGCAGTATTTT.